The T cell receptor beta chain under discussion was sequenced for a study of cytomegalovirus exposure and HLA in healthy donors. In the study overall: A prior analysis found about 110 million unique TCR beta sequences from around 190 million T cells. Regarding the study as a whole: DRB1 had the most TCR associations and HLA-C the fewest, a later analysis found, with rates varying by HLA locus. The study had only CMV serostatus as immune exposure information.

PCR used 60 Vbeta primers and 13 Jbeta primers. The repertoire was sequenced with immunoSEQ multiplex PCR; TCRdb's copy has only in-frame clones and lacks some. The table lists under 150,000 clones, 80% of them singletons. At the time of sampling, donors were nominally healthy, though unrecorded immune exposures were likely. The ends were cut back, 1 base at V and 8 bases at J, with 15 bases in the middle. Germline V gives CDR1 GTSNPN, CDR2 SVGIG (reference sequence). CDR3 length: 14 residues. As regards this clone: What it binds is unknown.

Material for sequencing was PBMCs. V usage is TRBV30 and J usage is TRBJ2-1, with a tentative D call TRBD2 (6 bases). The receptor's source is a male donor in good health and CMV-seronegative. The CDR3 DNA sequence: TGTGCCTGGAGTGCGGCGGGACTTACGGATGAGCAGTTCTTC. The encoded protein is CAWSAAGLTDEQFF.